These 10 T cell receptor gamma chains originate from one sample sequenced in a study of gamma-delta chains in newborns, infants, children. With CATT, TCRdb re-called clones from the reads. The table records some 1,200 gamma-chain clones, approximately 56% of them present only once. Material for sequencing was blood. The receptors originated from a child who was a newborn, infant or young child, either healthy, febrile or measles-vaccinated (not recorded which).

This clone is large by share. Other DNA sequences in this sample translate to the same CDR3. This sequence joins TRGV3 and TRGJ1 or TRGJ2. TCRdb lists no J gene, so it was determined here by aligning the DNA to germline. The trim removed 0 bases at V and 7 bases at J, leaving 6 bases unmatched. CDR1 is VTNTFY, CDR2 YDVSTARD, per germline (reference sequence). The CDR3 sequence is 13 residues long. The CDR3 region has the DNA TGTGCCACCTGGGACAGGCAGGGATATAAGAAACTCTTT. Translating it yields CATWDRQGYKKLF.

Turning to this clone: Possible read error: a much larger clone is one base away. The gene calls are TRGV4 and TRGJ1 or TRGJ2. The J gene, left out of TCRdb, was set here by checking the DNA against germline. The V gene's germline CDR1 is EGSTGY and CDR2 YDSYTSSV. J gave up 9 bases and V 2 bases, and 13 bases lay outside the gene matches. The CDR3 covers 14 residues. The CDR3 bases are TGTGCCACCTGGGATGCTAGTTGGGTACCTAAGAAACTCTTT. It translates to CATWDASWVPKKLF.

About this clone itself: This may come from a read error, since a much larger clone is one base off. The chain uses TRGV4 and TRGJ1 or TRGJ2. Germline matching of the DNA provided the J gene here, since TCRdb leaves it blank. V shed 0 bases and J 8 bases; nucleotides not matched to a gene: 4. CDR1 and CDR2 from the germline V gene are EGSTGY and YDSYTSSV. This CDR3 contains 12 residues. In nucleotides, the CDR3 is TGTGCCACCTGGGATGGGAAGGATAAGAAACTCTTT. It encodes CATWDGKDKKLF.

This clone was picked up a small number of times. The chain employs TRGV9 and TRGJ1 or TRGJ2. The J gene was not available in TCRdb and was assigned here by matching the DNA to germline segments. Germline assignment: CDR1 GITISATS and CDR2 ISYDGTV (reference sequence). The CDR3 length is 12 residues. Germline trimming cut 1 base from V and 7 bases from J; bases unmatched to any gene: 4. The CDR3 protein is CALWEVGYKKLF. CDR3 bases: TGTGCCTTGTGGGAGGTTGGGTATAAGAAACTCTTT.

About this clone itself: A read error likely explains this, since a far larger clone differs by one base. The chain combines TRGV2 with TRGJ1 or TRGJ2. TCRdb lists no J gene, so it was determined here by aligning the DNA to germline. Germline CDR1 and CDR2: EGSNGY and YDSYNSKV. The length of the CDR3 is 13 residues. The CDR3: CATWNGQGYKKLF. CDR3 DNA: TGTGCCACCTGGAACGGGCAGGGGTATAAGAAACTCTTT.

By its share, this clone is large (0.1 to 1%). The CDR3 DNA follows: TGTGCCACCTGGGACGGGACCATTGACAAGAAACTCTTT. It codes for CATWDGTIDKKLF. J is TRGJ1 or TRGJ2 and V is TRGV2. This CDR3 has 13 residues. V lost 0 bases to trimming and J lost 10 bases; unmatched junction nucleotides: 9. Germline CDR1 reads EGSNGY; CDR2 reads YDSYNSKV.

To note about this clone: A read error may be the cause here, since a much bigger clone is one base away. The V gene is TRGV2; the J gene was not called. CDR3 length equals 12 residues. CDR1 and CDR2 (germline): EGSNGY, YDSYNSKV. CDR3 protein: CATWDGRYKELF. The CDR3, as DNA: TGTGCCACCTGGGACGGGCGATATAAGGAACTCTTT.

This clone was counted a few times. The CDR3 region has the DNA TGTGCCACCTGGGATGATCGCCATTATTATAAGAAACTCTTT. It is translated as CATWDDRHYYKKLF. The chain couples TRGV4 to TRGJ1 or TRGJ2. The J gene is absent in TCRdb and was assigned here via DNA matching to germline. The ends lost 2 bases at V and 2 bases at J; junction bases unmatched: 6. Germline CDR1 is EGSTGY and CDR2 is YDSYTSSV. This CDR3 is 14 amino acids long.

Here the CDR3 reads CAAWDRRDYKKLF. The CDR3 region has the DNA TGTGCCGCCTGGGACAGGCGGGATTATAAGAAACTCTTC. The V segment is TRGV3, and no J call was made. The CDR3 runs 13 residues. CDR1 is VTNTFY and CDR2 is YDVSTARD in the germline V gene (reference sequence).

This sequence joins TRGV4 and TRGJP2. The J gene, missing from TCRdb, was assigned here through DNA to germline matching. V lost 4 bases to trimming and J lost 6 bases; unmatched junction nucleotides: 5. The CDR3 contains 13 residues. CDR1 and CDR2 (germline): EGSTGY, YDSYTSSV. CDR3 bases: TGTGCCACCTGGGACAGTGGTGATTGGATCAAGACGTTT. The encoded protein is CATWDSGDWIKTF.